This entry lists 31 T cell receptor beta chains sequenced from one sample in a study of cytomegalovirus exposure and HLA in healthy donors. With 60 Vbeta and 13 Jbeta primers, the PCR was carried out. Assay used: immunoSEQ multiplex PCR; TCRdb lists only in-frame clones, some missing. The sample has over 130,000 clones; roughly 77% are singletons. The sample consisted of PBMCs. The receptors shown here come from a woman in her twenties or thirties in good health and CMV-seronegative.

The chain uses TRBV7-2 and TRBJ2-5; D gene unclear. Per the germline V gene, CDR1 is SGHTA and CDR2 is FQGNSA. Trimming took off 3 bases at V and 7 bases at J, with 6 bases between the two ends. There are 11 residues in the CDR3. CDR3 region: CASSFLGTQYF. The DNA of the CDR3 is TGTGCCAGCAGCTTTCTAGGGACCCAGTACTTC.

The chain couples TRBV6-6 to TRBJ1-5; no clear D. The CDR3 totals 12 residues. Between the trimmed V and J ends, which lost 6 bases and 1 base, there was a span of 4 bases. CDR1 and CDR2 from the germline V gene are MNHNY and SVGAGI (reference sequence). CDR3 loop: CASSLSNQPQHF. CDR3 nucleotides: TGTGCCAGCAGCTTAAGCAATCAGCCCCAGCATTTT.

The J gene is TRBJ2-7, the V gene TRBV10-3; D perhaps matches TRBD1 (5 bases). V lost 3 bases, J lost 0 bases, and 9 bases lay in between. CDR3 length equals 14 residues. CDR1 is ENHRY and CDR2 is SYGVKD in the germline V gene. Here the CDR3 reads CAISDNQGSYEQYV. The CDR3 DNA reads as TGTGCCATCAGTGATAATCAGGGCTCCTACGAGCAGTACGTC.

The gene calls are TRBV7-8 and TRBJ2-7, with TRBD1 matching over 10 bases. This CDR3 has 15 residues. With V trimmed by 5 bases and J by 4 bases, 8 bases remained unmatched. Germline V lookup: CDR1 SGHVS, CDR2 FQNEAQ. CDR3 in DNA: TGTGCCAGCAGCCAGGGACAGGGGTTCCGGTACGAGCAGTACTTC. Protein: CASSQGQGFRYEQYF.

This clone was recorded a few times. This chain links TRBV12-5 with TRBJ2-3, with 7 nucleotides matching TRBD1. V shed 2 bases and J 2 bases; nucleotides not matched to a gene: 10. Germline values: CDR1 LGHNT, CDR2 FRNRAP. The length of the CDR3 is 17 residues. This chain's CDR3 is CASGLPRDSRYTDTQYF. The CDR3 bases are TGTGCTAGTGGTTTGCCTCGGGACAGCCGATACACAGATACGCAGTATTTT.

V is TRBV9 and J is TRBJ1-1; 7 nucleotides agree with TRBD1. The germline CDR1 and CDR2 sequences are SGDLS and YYNGEE. The V and J ends lost 0 bases and 6 bases, in that order; junction bases with no gene match: 5. The CDR3 has 14 amino acids. CDR3 DNA: TGTGCCAGCAGCGTAGGAGGGGGCGGGGCTGAAGCTTTCTTT. This gives the protein CASSVGGGGAEAFF.

This clone appeared a few times. The chain is built from TRBV4-2 and TRBJ2-5; the match to TRBD1 covers 7 bases. Germline V gene lookup returns CDR1 LGHNA and CDR2 YNFKEQ. The CDR3 is 14 amino acids. J gave up 4 bases and V 0 bases, and 2 bases lay outside the gene matches. The CDR3 DNA is TGTGCCAGCAGCCAAGAGACAGGGAGAGAGACCCAGTACTTC. Amino acids: CASSQETGRETQYF.

The chain links TRBV5-1 to TRBJ2-3; 9 positions match TRBD1. Looked up from germline, CDR1 is SGHRS and CDR2 is YFSETQ. J was trimmed by 6 bases and V by 6 bases; bases with no gene match: 8. The CDR3 has 14 residues. In DNA, the CDR3 is TGCGCCAGCACGTGGACAGGGGTAGGGGATACGCAGTATTTT. This sequence encodes CASTWTGVGDTQYF.

The genes are TRBV14 and TRBJ2-7; 11 bases match TRBD2. The CDR3 extends over 15 amino acids. The germline V gene encodes CDR1 SGHDN and CDR2 FVKESK. The V gene end was trimmed by 5 bases and the J gene end by 5 bases; junction bases not matched to a gene: 8. This CDR3 reads CASSKLAGDAHEQYF. CDR3 in DNA: TGTGCCAGCAGCAAACTAGCGGGAGATGCCCACGAGCAGTACTTC.

This clone appeared a few times. CDR3 coding DNA: TGTGCCAGCAGTTACGCCTTCGGGACAGGGGGTAATGAGCAGTTCTTC. As protein: CASSYAFGTGGNEQFF. The chain combines TRBV6-5 with TRBJ2-1; TRBD1 matches 11 bases. The CDR3 spans 16 residues. Germline CDR1 and CDR2: MNHEY and SVGAGI. The ends lost 2 bases at V and 7 bases at J; junction bases unmatched: 7.

This clone was detected once. This chain links TRBV9 with TRBJ2-7; a possible D gene is TRBD2 (5 bases). The CDR3 is 16 amino acids. From germline, CDR1 is SGDLS and CDR2 YYNGEE. The V end lost 3 bases, the J end lost 3 bases, and 19 bases lay between the germline ends. CDR3 nucleotide sequence: TGTGCCAGCAGCGCCGGGGTGGGGAAAAACTACTACGAGCAGTACTTC. Amino acid sequence: CASSAGVGKNYYEQYF.

This rearrangement joins TRBV7-2 to TRBJ1-5, with 7 positions matching TRBD1. Trimming removed 1 base from V and 3 bases from J; junction bases left unmatched: 6. CDR3 length: 16 amino acids. CDR1 and CDR2 from the germline V gene are SGHTA and FQGNSA. DNA of the CDR3: TGTGCCAGCAGCTTAGAGGGGGCAGGGAACAATCAGCCCCAGCATTTT. It encodes CASSLEGAGNNQPQHF.

In this sample, this clone turned up a few times. The chain is built from TRBV28 and TRBJ2-3; D not resolved. The germline V and J ends were trimmed by 3 bases and 4 bases, with 8 bases remaining between them. The length of the CDR3 is 13 residues. The V gene's germline CDR1 is MDHEN and CDR2 SYDVKM. The CDR3 region is CASSFRSPDTQYF. The CDR3 nucleotides read TGTGCCAGCAGTTTCCGTAGCCCAGATACGCAGTATTTT. The entire variable domain, with the rest obtained from reference TRBV28 and TRBJ2-3, is as follows: DVKVTQSSRYLVKRTGEKVFLECVQDMDHENMFWYRQDPGLGLRLIYFSYDVKMKEKGDIPEGYSVSREKKERFSLILESASTNQTSMYLCASSFRSPDTQYFGPGTRLTVL.

This clone was counted only a few times. The rearrangement links TRBV4-1 to TRBJ1-2; tentatively, D is TRBD1 (6 bases). Germline values: CDR1 MGHRA, CDR2 YSYEKL. The CDR3 has 16 residues. The V end was cut by 3 bases, the J end by 5 bases, with 19 bases between. Here the CDR3 DNA reads TGCGCCAGCAGCCAGGCTACAGGGTTCGGGGGGTATGGCTACACCTTC. This codes for CASSQATGFGGYGYTF.

This chain connects TRBV9 to TRBJ1-1; D is perhaps TRBD1 (6 bases). The CDR3 runs to 13 residues. V lost 3 bases to trimming and J lost 8 bases, with 14 bases between them. Germline assignment: CDR1 SGDLS and CDR2 YYNGEE. This CDR3 reads CASSEDLTGEAFF. DNA for the CDR3: TGTGCCAGCAGCGAAGACCTAACAGGGGAAGCTTTCTTT.

As DNA, the CDR3 is TGTGCCAGCAGTACACTAGCGGCGGGAACAGATACGCAGTATTTT. It specifies CASSTLAAGTDTQYF. This chain connects TRBV2 to TRBJ2-3, with 8 bases lining up with TRBD2. The CDR3 contains 15 residues. In germline, CDR1 is SNHLY, CDR2 FYNNEI. V lost 5 bases and J lost 3; bases outside the gene matches: 7.

The V call is TRBV19, the J call TRBJ1-5, with TRBD1 matching 9 bases. After removal of 3 bases from V and 6 bases from J, the junction contained 3 bases not matched to a gene. Germline values: CDR1 LNHDA, CDR2 SQIVND (reference sequence). This CDR3 contains 14 residues. As DNA, the CDR3 is TGTGCCAGTAGTATGACAGGGGGAGTTCAGCCCCAGCATTTT. This gives the protein CASSMTGGVQPQHF.

V usage is TRBV18 and J usage is TRBJ1-6; perhaps TRBD1 as D (5 bases). The CDR3 runs to 15 residues. Trimming cost V 2 bases and J 6 bases, with 11 bases left between them. The germline V gene encodes CDR1 KGHSH and CDR2 LQKENI. As DNA, the CDR3 is TGTGCCAGCTCACCAAGTCCACAGGCTAATTCACCCCTCCACTTT. As protein: CASSPSPQANSPLHF.

The chain carries TRBV28 and TRBJ2-5; 7 bases are a match to TRBD2. The V segment lost 4 bases and the J segment 2 bases; nucleotides outside the gene matches: 19. In germline, CDR1 is MDHEN, CDR2 SYDVKM. The CDR3 loop spans 19 amino acids. CDR3 coding DNA: TGTGCCAGCAGTTCCCCCCGGCGAGCTAGCGGACGGGGTCAAGAGACCCAGTACTTC. It translates to CASSSPRRASGRGQETQYF.

This sequence joins TRBV5-1 and TRBJ2-1, with D possibly being TRBD1 (6 bases). Per the germline V gene, CDR1 is SGHRS and CDR2 is YFSETQ. The CDR3 length is 15 residues. V lost 0 bases, J lost 5 bases, and 12 bases lay in between. The CDR3 DNA sequence: TGCGCCAGCAGCTTGGAAAAGGGGGTTAACAATGAGCAGTTCTTC. Residues: CASSLEKGVNNEQFF. Variable domain in full (rest from reference TRBV5-1 and TRBJ2-1): KAGVTQTPRYLIKTRGQQVTLSCSPISGHRSVSWYQQTPGQGLQFLFEYFSETQRNKGNFPGRFSGRQFSNSRSEMNVSTLELGDSALYLCASSLEKGVNNEQFFGPGTRLTVL.

The CDR3 protein is CASSNIQGADTQYF. For the CDR3, the DNA is TGTGCCAGCAGCAATATACAGGGGGCAGATACGCAGTATTTT. The V and J genes are TRBV21-1 and TRBJ2-3; no check of the table's D call, TRBD1, against the DNA was made. TRBV21-1 is noted as a pseudogene. This CDR3 has 14 residues.

The chain couples TRBV11-2 to TRBJ2-3; TRBD1 matches at 7 bases. V was clipped by 8 bases and J by 13 bases; unmatched bases: 12. This CDR3 has 12 amino acids. Germline CDR1 and CDR2: SGHAT and FQNNGV. The CDR3 loop is CASWDRGEMKYF. CDR3 sequence (DNA): TGTGCCAGCTGGGACAGAGGGGAAATGAAGTATTTT.

By share, this clone counts as medium-sized. The V gene is TRBV6-1, the J gene TRBJ2-7; TRBD2 matches 11 bases. V was clipped by 2 bases and J by 5 bases; unmatched bases: 2. The germline CDR1 and CDR2 sequences are MNHNS and SASEGT. The CDR3 contains 14 residues. The CDR3 DNA reads TGTGCCAGCAGTGAAACTAGCGGGGGCCACGAGCAGTACGTC. Residues: CASSETSGGHEQYV.

The chain combines TRBV2 with TRBJ2-5; perhaps TRBD2 as D (6 bases). Trimming removed 8 bases at V and 7 bases at J, with 11 bases between. Germline CDR1 and CDR2: SNHLY and FYNNEI. The CDR3 contains 11 residues. In DNA form, the CDR3 reads TGTGCCAGCGGGGACTGGGGGACCCAGTACTTC. It is translated as CASGDWGTQYF.

The gene calls are TRBV29-1 and TRBJ1-1; 9 bases are a match to TRBD1. Trimming took 6 bases from V and 10 from J; bases not matched to a gene: 3. This CDR3 contains 10 residues. Looked up from germline, CDR1 is SQVTM and CDR2 is ANQGSEA. The chain's CDR3 is CSVDRGVAFF. For the CDR3, the DNA is TGCAGCGTAGACAGGGGGGTAGCTTTCTTT.

The gene calls are TRBV1 and TRBJ2-4; no DNA check was done on the table's D call, TRBD1. TRBV1 counts as a pseudogene. This CDR3 is built from 16 residues. The CDR3 loop reads CTSSHAAGTGAHIQYF. CDR3 nucleotides: TGCACCAGCAGCCATGCCGCCGGGACAGGGGCCCACATTCAGTACTTC.

The chain uses TRBV6-5 and TRBJ1-6, with TRBD1 as a possible D gene (5 bases). Germline loops: CDR1 MNHEY, CDR2 SVGAGI. This CDR3 has 15 residues. The V gene lost 5 bases and the J gene lost 14 bases, with 22 bases spanning the gap. CDR3 in amino acids: CASSHNKPGLKTLHF. The CDR3 coding sequence is TGTGCCAGCAGTCATAACAAACCGGGACTAAAAACCCTCCACTTT.

This clone has more than one count but fewer than ten. J is TRBJ2-7 and V is TRBV6-4; D perhaps matches TRBD1 (6 bases). The ends were cut back, 7 bases at V and 0 bases at J, with 16 bases in the middle. The CDR3 runs 15 residues. CDR1 is MRHNA, CDR2 SNTAGT, per germline. The CDR3 loop reads CASILRGWVSYEQYV. CDR3 nucleotide sequence: TGTGCCAGCATCTTAAGGGGGTGGGTCTCCTACGAGCAGTACGTC.

The CDR3: CASSKAGASYEQYV. The CDR3 nucleotides are TGTGCCAGCAGCAAAGCGGGGGCATCCTACGAGCAGTACGTC. The chain employs TRBV21-1 and TRBJ2-7; the D call in the table, TRBD1, was not verified against the DNA. TRBV21-1 is described as a pseudogene. This CDR3 spans 14 amino acids.

The chain carries TRBV5-4 and TRBJ1-1; TRBD1 aligns across 9 bases. There are 14 residues in the CDR3. Germline V gene lookup returns CDR1 SGHNT and CDR2 YYREEE (reference sequence). The J segment lost 5 bases and the V segment lost 0 bases, leaving 2 bases of the junction unmatched. This CDR3 reads CASSLDRGLTEAFF. For the CDR3, the DNA is TGTGCCAGCAGCTTGGACAGGGGGCTTACTGAAGCTTTCTTT.

Only a few counts were recorded for this clone. This chain uses TRBV7-9 with TRBJ1-4; 7 bases agree with TRBD1. Germline V gene sequence: CDR1 SEHNR, CDR2 FQNEAQ (reference sequence). The CDR3 extends over 14 amino acids. V shed 5 bases and J 7 bases; nucleotides not matched to a gene: 7. Written as DNA, the CDR3 is TGTGCCAGCAGCCCCAGGGACAGACCTGAAAAACTGTTTTTT. The encoded protein is CASSPRDRPEKLFF.